Sequencing of this T cell receptor beta chain was carried out in a study of cytomegalovirus exposure and HLA in healthy donors. Study results and caveats: Per published accounts, TCR beta sequences correctly predicted the HLA-A and HLA-B alleles of most subjects. A later analysis reportedly found fewer N-insertions in an Asian-associated ancestry cluster than the approximately 670-donor mean.

PCR primers comprised 60 Vbeta and 13 Jbeta primers. Repertoires were generated with immunoSEQ multiplex PCR, while TCRdb's copy carries only in-frame clones and drops some. The sample records around 200,000 clones, 70% to 85% being singletons. Comment on this clone: Its specificity is unknown.

Trimming took off 2 bases at V and 5 bases at J, with 15 bases between the two ends. This CDR3 is 14 amino acids long. The germline CDR1 and CDR2 sequences are GTSNPN and SVGIG (reference sequence). Donors likely had unrecorded immune exposures despite being nominally healthy when sampled. The receptor was derived from a man over 45 in good health and CMV-seronegative. Sequencing input: PBMCs. V gene TRBV30 combines with J gene TRBJ1-1; D not certain. In DNA, the CDR3 is TGTGCCTGGAGTATGGACGGGAGAAGAACTGAAGCTTTCTTT. This translates into CAWSMDGRRTEAFF.